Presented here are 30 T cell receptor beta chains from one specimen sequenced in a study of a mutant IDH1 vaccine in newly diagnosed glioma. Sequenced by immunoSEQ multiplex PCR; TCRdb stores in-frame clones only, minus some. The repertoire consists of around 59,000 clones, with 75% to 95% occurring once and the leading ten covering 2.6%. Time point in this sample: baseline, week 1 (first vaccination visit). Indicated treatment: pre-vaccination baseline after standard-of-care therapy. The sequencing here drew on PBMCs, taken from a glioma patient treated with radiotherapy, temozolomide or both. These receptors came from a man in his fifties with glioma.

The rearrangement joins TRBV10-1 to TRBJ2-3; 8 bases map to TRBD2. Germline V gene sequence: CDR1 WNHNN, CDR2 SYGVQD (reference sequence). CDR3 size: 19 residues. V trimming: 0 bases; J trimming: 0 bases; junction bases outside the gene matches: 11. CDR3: CASSESIQRGSTSTDTQYF. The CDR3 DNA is TGCGCCAGCAGTGAGTCGATACAGCGGGGGAGTACTAGCACAGATACGCAGTATTTT.

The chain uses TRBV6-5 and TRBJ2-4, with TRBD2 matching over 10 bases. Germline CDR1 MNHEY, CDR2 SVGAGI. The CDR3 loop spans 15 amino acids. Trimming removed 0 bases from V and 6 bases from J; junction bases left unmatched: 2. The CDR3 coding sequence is TGTGCCAGCAGTTACTCGGAGCGGGAGGGAAACATTCAGTACTTC. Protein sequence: CASSYSEREGNIQYF.

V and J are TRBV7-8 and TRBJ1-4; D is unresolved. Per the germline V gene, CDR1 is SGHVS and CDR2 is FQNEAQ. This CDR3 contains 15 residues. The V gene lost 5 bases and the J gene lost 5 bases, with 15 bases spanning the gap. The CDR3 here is CASSASQLVNEKLFF. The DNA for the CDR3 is TGTGCCAGCAGCGCCAGTCAGTTAGTCAATGAAAAACTGTTTTTT.

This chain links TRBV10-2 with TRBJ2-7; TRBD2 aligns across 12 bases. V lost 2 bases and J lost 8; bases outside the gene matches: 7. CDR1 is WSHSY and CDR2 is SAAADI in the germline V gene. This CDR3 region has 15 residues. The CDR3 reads CASSERASGRAQQYF. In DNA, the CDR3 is TGCGCCAGCAGTGAGAGGGCTAGCGGGAGGGCTCAGCAGTACTTC.

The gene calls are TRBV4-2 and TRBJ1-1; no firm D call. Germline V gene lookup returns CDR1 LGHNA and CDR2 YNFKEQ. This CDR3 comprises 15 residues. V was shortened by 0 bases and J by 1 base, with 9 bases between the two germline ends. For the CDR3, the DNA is TGTGCCAGCAGCCAAGATAGGGAGAAGAACACTGAAGCTTTCTTT. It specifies CASSQDREKNTEAFF.

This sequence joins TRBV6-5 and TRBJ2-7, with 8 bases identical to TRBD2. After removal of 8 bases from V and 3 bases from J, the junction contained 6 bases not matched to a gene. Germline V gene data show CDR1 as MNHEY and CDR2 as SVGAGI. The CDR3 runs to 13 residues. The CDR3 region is CASPTSVVYEQYF. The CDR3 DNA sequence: TGTGCCAGCCCGACTAGCGTGGTCTACGAGCAGTACTTC.

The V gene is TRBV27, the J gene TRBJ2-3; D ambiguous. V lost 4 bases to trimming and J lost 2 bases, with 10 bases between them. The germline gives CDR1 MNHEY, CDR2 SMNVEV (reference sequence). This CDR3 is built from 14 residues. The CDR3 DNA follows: TGTGCCAGCAGTTACGGGTTGGACACAGATACGCAGTATTTT. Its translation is CASSYGLDTDTQYF.

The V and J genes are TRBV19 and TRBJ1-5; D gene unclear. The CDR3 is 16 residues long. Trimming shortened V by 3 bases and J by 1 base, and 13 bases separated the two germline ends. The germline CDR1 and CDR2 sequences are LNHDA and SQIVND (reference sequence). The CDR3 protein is CASSIAFGTSNQPQHF. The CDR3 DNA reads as TGTGCCAGTAGTATTGCGTTCGGCACCAGCAATCAGCCCCAGCATTTT.

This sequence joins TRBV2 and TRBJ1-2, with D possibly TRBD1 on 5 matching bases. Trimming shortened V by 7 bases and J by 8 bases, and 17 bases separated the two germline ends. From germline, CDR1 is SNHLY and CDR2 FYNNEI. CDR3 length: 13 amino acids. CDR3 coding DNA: TGTGCCAGCATGGTGAGGGGACCGGGGGGCTACACCTTC. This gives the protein CASMVRGPGGYTF. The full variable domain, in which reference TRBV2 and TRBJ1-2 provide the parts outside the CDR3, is EPEVTQTPSHQVTQMGQEVILRCVPISNHLYFYWYRQILGQKVEFLVSFYNNEISEKSEIFDDQFSVERPDGSNFTLKIRSTKLEDSAMYFCASMVRGPGGYTFGSGTRLTVV.

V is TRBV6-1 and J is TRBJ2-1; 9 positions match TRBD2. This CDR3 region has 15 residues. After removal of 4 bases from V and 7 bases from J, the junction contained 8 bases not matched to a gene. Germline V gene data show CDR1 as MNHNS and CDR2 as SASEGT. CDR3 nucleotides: TGTGCCAGCAGTGGGGGGACTAGCTCTTTAAATGAGCAGTTCTTC. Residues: CASSGGTSSLNEQFF.

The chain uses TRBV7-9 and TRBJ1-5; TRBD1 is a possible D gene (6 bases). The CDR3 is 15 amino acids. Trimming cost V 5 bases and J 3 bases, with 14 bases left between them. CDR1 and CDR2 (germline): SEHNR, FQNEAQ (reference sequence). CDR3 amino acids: CASSKGGQLNQPQHF. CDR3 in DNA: TGTGCCAGCAGCAAGGGCGGACAGCTCAATCAGCCCCAGCATTTT.

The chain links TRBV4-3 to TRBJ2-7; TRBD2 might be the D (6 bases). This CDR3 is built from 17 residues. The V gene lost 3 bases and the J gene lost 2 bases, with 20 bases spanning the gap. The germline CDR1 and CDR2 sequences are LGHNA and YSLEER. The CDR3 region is CASSQGVAASSTYEQYF. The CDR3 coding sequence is TGCGCCAGCAGCCAGGGTGTAGCGGCGTCGTCTACCTACGAGCAGTACTTC.

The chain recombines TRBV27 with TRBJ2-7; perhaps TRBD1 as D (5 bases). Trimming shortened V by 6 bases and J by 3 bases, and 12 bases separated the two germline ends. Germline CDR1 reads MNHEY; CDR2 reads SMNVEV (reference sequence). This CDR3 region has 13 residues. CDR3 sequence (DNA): TGTGCCAGCAGGCCGACAGCGTACTACGAGCAGTACTTC. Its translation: CASRPTAYYEQYF.

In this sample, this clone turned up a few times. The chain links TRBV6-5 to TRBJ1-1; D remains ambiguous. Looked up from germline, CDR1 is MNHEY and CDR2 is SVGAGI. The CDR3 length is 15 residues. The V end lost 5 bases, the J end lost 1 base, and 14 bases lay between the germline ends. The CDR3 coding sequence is TGTGCCAGCAGTCCCTTAGGACGTCCGAACACTGAAGCTTTCTTT. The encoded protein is CASSPLGRPNTEAFF.

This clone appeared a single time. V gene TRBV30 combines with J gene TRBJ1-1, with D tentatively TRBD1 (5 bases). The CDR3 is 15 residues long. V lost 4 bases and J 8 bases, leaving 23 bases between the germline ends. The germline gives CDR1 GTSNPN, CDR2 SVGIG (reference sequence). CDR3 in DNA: TGTGCCTGGACAAGATCAAGGAACAGGTACGCCGAAGCTTTCTTT. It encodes CAWTRSRNRYAEAFF.

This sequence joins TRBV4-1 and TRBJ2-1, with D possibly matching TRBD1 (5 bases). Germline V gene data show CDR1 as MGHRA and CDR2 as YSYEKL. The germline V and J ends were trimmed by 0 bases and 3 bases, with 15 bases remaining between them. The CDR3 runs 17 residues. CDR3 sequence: CASSQDRGLTVYNEQFF. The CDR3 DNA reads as TGCGCCAGCAGCCAAGATAGGGGATTAACGGTCTACAATGAGCAGTTCTTC.

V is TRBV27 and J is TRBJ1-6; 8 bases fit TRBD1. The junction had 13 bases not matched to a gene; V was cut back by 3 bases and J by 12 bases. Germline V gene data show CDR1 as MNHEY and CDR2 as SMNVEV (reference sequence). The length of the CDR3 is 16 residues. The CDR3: CASSFERQGRIQPLHF. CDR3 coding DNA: TGTGCCAGCAGTTTCGAAAGACAGGGGAGAATTCAACCCCTCCACTTT.

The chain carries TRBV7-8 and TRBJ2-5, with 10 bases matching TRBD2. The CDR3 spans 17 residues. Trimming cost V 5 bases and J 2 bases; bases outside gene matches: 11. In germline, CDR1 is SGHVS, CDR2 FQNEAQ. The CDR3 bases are TGTGCCAGCAGCCGAGACTCGGGACTAGCGAAACAAGAGACCCAGTACTTC. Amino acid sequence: CASSRDSGLAKQETQYF.

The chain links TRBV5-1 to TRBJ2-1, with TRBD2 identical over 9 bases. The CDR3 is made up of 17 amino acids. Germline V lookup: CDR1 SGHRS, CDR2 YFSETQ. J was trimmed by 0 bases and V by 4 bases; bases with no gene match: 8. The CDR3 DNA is TGCGCCAGCAGCCTGGGGTCTAGCGGGATCTCCTACAATGAGCAGTTCTTC. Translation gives CASSLGSSGISYNEQFF.

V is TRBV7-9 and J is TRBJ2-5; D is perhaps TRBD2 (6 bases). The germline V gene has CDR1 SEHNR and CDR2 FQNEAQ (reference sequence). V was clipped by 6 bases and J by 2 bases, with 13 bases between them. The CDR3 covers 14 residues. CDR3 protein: CASRLLAKQETQYF. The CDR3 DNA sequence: TGTGCCAGCAGATTACTAGCAAAACAAGAGACCCAGTACTTC.

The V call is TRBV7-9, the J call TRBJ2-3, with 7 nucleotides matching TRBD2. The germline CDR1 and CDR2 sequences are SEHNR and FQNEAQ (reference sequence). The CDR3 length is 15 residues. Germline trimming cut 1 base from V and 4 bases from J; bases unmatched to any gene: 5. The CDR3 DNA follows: TGTGCCAGCAGCTTAGTGGGAGGGCCTCCAGATACGCAGTATTTT. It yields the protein CASSLVGGPPDTQYF.

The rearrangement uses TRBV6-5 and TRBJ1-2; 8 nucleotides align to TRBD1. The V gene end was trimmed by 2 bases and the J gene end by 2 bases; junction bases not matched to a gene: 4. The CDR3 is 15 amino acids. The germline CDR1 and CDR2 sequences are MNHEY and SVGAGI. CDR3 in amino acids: CASSYTYRGNYGYTF. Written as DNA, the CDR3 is TGTGCCAGCAGTTACACCTACAGGGGGAACTATGGCTACACCTTC.

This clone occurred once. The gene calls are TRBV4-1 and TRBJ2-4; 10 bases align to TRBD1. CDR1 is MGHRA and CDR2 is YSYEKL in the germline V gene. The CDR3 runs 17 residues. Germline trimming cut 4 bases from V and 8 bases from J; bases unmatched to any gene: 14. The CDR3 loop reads CASSRGTGTGERHIQYF. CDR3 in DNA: TGCGCCAGCAGCCGCGGGACCGGGACAGGGGAAAGGCACATTCAGTACTTC.

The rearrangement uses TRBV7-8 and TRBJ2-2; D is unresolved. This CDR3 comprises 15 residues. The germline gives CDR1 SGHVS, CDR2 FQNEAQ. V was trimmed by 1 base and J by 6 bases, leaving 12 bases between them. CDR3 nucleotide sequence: TGTGCCAGCAGCTTAGGTGGACGCAAGGCCGGGGAGCTGTTTTTT. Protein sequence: CASSLGGRKAGELFF. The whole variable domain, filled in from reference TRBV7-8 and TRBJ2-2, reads GAGVSQSPRYKVAKRGQDVALRCDPISGHVSLFWYQQALGQGPEFLTYFQNEAQLDKSGLPSDRFFAERPEGSVSTLKIQRTQQEDSAVYLCASSLGGRKAGELFFGEGSRLTVL.

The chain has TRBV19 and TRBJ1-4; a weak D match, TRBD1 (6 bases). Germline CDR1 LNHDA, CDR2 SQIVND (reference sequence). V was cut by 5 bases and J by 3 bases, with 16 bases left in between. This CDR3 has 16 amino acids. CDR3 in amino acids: CASSARTGNPNEKLFF. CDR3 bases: TGTGCCAGTAGTGCAAGAACAGGGAACCCTAATGAAAAACTGTTTTTT. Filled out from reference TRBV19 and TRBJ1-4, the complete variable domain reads DGGITQSPKYLFRKEGQNVTLSCEQNLNHDAMYWYRQDPGQGLRLIYYSQIVNDFQKGDIAEGYSVSREKKESFPLTVTSAQKNPTAFYLCASSARTGNPNEKLFFGSGTQLSVL.

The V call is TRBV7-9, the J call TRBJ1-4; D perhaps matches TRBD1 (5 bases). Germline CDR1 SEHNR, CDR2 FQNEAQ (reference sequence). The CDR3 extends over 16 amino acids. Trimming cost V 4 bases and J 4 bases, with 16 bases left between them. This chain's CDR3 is CASSSPGAGYNEKLFF. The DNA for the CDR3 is TGTGCCAGCAGCTCCCCCGGGGCAGGGTATAATGAAAAACTGTTTTTT.

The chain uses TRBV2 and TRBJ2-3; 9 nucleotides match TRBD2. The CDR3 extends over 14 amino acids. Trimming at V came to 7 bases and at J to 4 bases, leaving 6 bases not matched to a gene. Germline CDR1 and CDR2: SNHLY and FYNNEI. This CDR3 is CASTLAGSADTQYF. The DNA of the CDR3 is TGTGCCAGCACCCTAGCGGGGAGTGCAGATACGCAGTATTTT.

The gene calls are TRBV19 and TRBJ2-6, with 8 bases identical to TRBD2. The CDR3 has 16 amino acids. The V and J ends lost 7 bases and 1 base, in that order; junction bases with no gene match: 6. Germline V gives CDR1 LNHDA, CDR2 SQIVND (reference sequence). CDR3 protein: CASKRGLTSGANVLTF. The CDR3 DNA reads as TGTGCCAGTAAGCGGGGGCTCACGTCTGGGGCCAACGTCCTGACTTTC. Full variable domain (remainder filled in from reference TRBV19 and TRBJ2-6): DGGITQSPKYLFRKEGQNVTLSCEQNLNHDAMYWYRQDPGQGLRLIYYSQIVNDFQKGDIAEGYSVSREKKESFPLTVTSAQKNPTAFYLCASKRGLTSGANVLTFGAGSRLTVL.

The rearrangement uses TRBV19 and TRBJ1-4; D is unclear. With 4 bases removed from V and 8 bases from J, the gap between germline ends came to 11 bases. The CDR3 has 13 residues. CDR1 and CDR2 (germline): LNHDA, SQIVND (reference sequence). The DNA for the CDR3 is TGTGCCAGTAGTACAACGGCGGTGGAAAAACTGTTTTTT. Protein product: CASSTTAVEKLFF.

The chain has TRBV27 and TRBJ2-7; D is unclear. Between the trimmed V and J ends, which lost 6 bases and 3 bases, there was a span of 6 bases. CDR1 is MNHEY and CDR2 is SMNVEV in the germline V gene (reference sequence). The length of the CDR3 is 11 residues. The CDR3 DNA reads TGTGCCAGCAGCTCGGACTACGAGCAGTACTTC. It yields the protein CASSSDYEQYF.